One sample yielded the 7 T cell receptor beta chains listed below, sequenced in a study of T cells in tuberculosis. The table came from immunoSEQ multiplex PCR; TCRdb's copy has only in-frame clones and leaves some out. The table records about 35,000 clones, 85% to 95% of them present only once. Sequenced: PBMCs. The receptors come from a donor between 10 and 29 years old with latent tuberculosis or without tuberculosis infection. Some clones in this sample may be carry-over from other donors' samples.

This clone was seen a handful of times. Given the absence of the conserved phenylalanine or tryptophan at the CDR3 end, a read error is likely. No DNA is shown, since the ends of the CDR3 on it are uncertain; the CDR3 is the one TCRdb lists. J is TRBJ2-7 and V is TRBV6-1; TRBD1 is taken as the D call from the table, unchecked against the DNA. Looked up from germline, CDR1 is MNHNS and CDR2 is SASEGT. The CDR3 spans 12 residues, counting both ends. This CDR3 reads CASSEGGTGLLL.

The chain recombines TRBV4-1 with TRBJ2-2; 14 nucleotides line up with TRBD2. The trim removed 3 bases at V and 0 bases at J, leaving 6 bases unmatched. Germline V CDR1 and CDR2: MGHRA, YSYEKL. The CDR3 runs 19 residues. As DNA, the CDR3 is TGCGCCAGCAGCCATTCCGGGACTAGCGGGGGCGCGAACACCGGGGAGCTGTTTTTT. Translation: CASSHSGTSGGANTGELFF.

The chain has TRBV7-2 and TRBJ2-3, with D perhaps matching TRBD1 (5 bases). The CDR3 sequence is 16 residues long. Trimming left V 5 bases short and J 2 bases short, with 17 bases between. The germline gives CDR1 SGHTA, CDR2 FQGNSA. CDR3: CASSLEPRQPTDTQYF. DNA of the CDR3: TGTGCCAGCAGCCTTGAACCCCGACAGCCCACAGATACGCAGTATTTT.

This sequence joins TRBV7-6 and TRBJ1-1; 9 positions match TRBD1. The CDR3 is made up of 16 amino acids. Germline V gene sequence: CDR1 SGHVS, CDR2 FNYEAQ. V trimming: 3 bases; J trimming: 4 bases; junction bases outside the gene matches: 9. This CDR3 reads CASSLYGQGSVTEAFF. The CDR3 nucleotides are TGTGCCAGCAGCTTGTACGGACAGGGGAGTGTCACTGAAGCTTTCTTT.

The chain has TRBV5-1 and TRBJ2-7, with a weak D call TRBD1 (6 bases). CDR1 is SGHRS and CDR2 is YFSETQ in the germline V gene. The ends were cut back, 5 bases at V and 2 bases at J, with 11 bases in the middle. The CDR3 has 13 amino acids. CDR3 sequence reads: CASSSGQTYEQYF. The CDR3 DNA sequence: TGCGCCAGCAGTTCCGGACAGACCTACGAGCAGTACTTC. Based on the CDR3 plus reference TRBV5-1 and TRBJ2-7, the full variable domain is KAGVTQTPRYLIKTRGQQVTLSCSPISGHRSVSWYQQTPGQGLQFLFEYFSETQRNKGNFPGRFSGRQFSNSRSEMNVSTLELGDSALYLCASSSGQTYEQYFGPGTRLTVT.

As to this clone: A junction end diverges from the germline sequence, so it may reflect a read error. This chain joins TRBV10-3 and TRBJ2-7; TRBD2 aligns across 7 bases. The V gene's germline CDR1 is ENHRY and CDR2 SYGVKD. The CDR3 spans 15 residues. The CDR3 here is CAMSEGRAYMDEQYF. In nucleotides, the CDR3 is TGTGCCATGAGTGAAGGGAGGGCATACATGGACGAGCAGTACTTC.

The V call is TRBV5-6, the J call TRBJ2-1; a possible D gene is TRBD1 (8 bases). The CDR3 totals 15 residues. Per germline, CDR1 SGHDT and CDR2 YYEEEE. Between the trimmed V and J ends, which lost 3 bases and 7 bases, there was a span of 17 bases. As DNA, the CDR3 is TGTGCCAGCAGCTACGGACAGGGAGGGTTTAATGAGCAGTTCTTC. Its protein is CASSYGQGGFNEQFF.